Listed below are T cell receptor beta chains from one sample, sequenced in a study of cytomegalovirus exposure and HLA in healthy donors. The protocol was immunoSEQ multiplex PCR, while the TCRdb copy is restricted to in-frame clones and leaves out a portion. Counted here are 150,000 to 200,000 clones, over 75% occurring once; the ten biggest clones make up 3.5% to 4%. The sample was PBMCs. The receptors shown here come from a man aged 50 to 60 in good health and CMV-seronegative. CDR3s include the opening cysteine and the closing phenylalanine or tryptophan. A D gene is named only where the DNA matches it firmly.

d_gene,j_gene,v_gene,CDR3aa,CDR3nt
TRBD2,TRBJ2-1,TRBV25-1,CASSPGTSSYNEQFF,TGTGCCAGCAGTCCCGGGACTAGCTCGTACAATGAGCAGTTCTTC
TRBD1,TRBJ1-1,TRBV16,CASIGTGNTEAFF,TGTGCCAGCATCGGGACAGGGAACACTGAAGCTTTCTTT
TRBD2,TRBJ2-1,TRBV11-2,CASSSSTSAYNEQFF,TGTGCCAGCAGCTCTTCGACTAGCGCCTACAATGAGCAGTTCTTC
NA,TRBJ1-3,TRBV9,CASSVGVSGNTIYF,TGTGCCAGCAGCGTCGGGGTATCTGGAAACACCATATATTTT
NA,TRBJ1-1,TRBV27,CASKKQAGSNTEAFF,TGTGCCAGCAAAAAACAGGCAGGGTCGAACACTGAAGCTTTCTTT
NA,TRBJ2-7,TRBV11-2,CASAGALEQYF,TGTGCCAGCGCTGGGGCGCTGGAGCAGTACTTC
NA,TRBJ2-3,TRBV5-6,CASSFGEATQYF,TGTGCCAGCAGCTTCGGGGAGGCTACGCAGTATTTT
NA,TRBJ2-5,TRBV9,CASSSREGNPQYF,TGTGCCAGCAGCTCCCGGGAAGGTAACCCCCAGTACTTC
NA,TRBJ1-5,TRBV6-5,CASSYLGSSQPQHF,TGTGCCAGCAGTTACCTCGGGAGTTCCCAGCCCCAGCATTTT
NA,TRBJ2-6,TRBV5-4,CASSPGQGYSGANVLTF,TGTGCCAGCAGCCCGGGACAAGGGTACTCTGGGGCCAACGTCCTGACTTTC
TRBD1,TRBJ2-7,TRBV9,CASSRGTGANEQYF,TGTGCCAGCAGCCGTGGGACAGGGGCCAACGAGCAGTACTTC
TRBD2,TRBJ2-1,TRBV4-3,CASSQTRGGHRGEQFF,TGCGCCAGCAGCCAAACGCGGGGGGGCCATCGGGGTGAGCAGTTCTTC
NA,TRBJ2-1,TRBV5-1,CASSKSQGYNEQFF,TGCGCCAGCAGTAAGTCGCAGGGCTACAATGAGCAGTTCTTC